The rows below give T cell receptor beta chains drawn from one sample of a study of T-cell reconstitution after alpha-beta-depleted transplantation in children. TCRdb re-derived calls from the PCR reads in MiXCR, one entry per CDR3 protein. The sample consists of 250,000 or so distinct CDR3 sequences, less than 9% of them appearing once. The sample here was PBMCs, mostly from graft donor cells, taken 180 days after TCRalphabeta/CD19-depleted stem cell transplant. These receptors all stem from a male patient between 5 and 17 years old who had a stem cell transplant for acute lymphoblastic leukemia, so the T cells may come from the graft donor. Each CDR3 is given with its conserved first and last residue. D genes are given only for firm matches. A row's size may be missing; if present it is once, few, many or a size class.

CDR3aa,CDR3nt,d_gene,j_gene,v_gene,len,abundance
CAKNQPQHF,TGTGCCAAGAATCAGCCCCAGCATTTT,.,TRBJ1-5,TRBV19,9,.
CASNKGGQPQHF,TGTGCCAGCAATAAGGGAGGTCAGCCCCAGCATTTT,.,TRBJ1-5,TRBV12-3/TRBV12-4,12,many
CSARDVEREFSYEQYF,TGCAGTGCTAGAGATGTGGAGCGGGAGTTCTCCTACGAGCAGTACTTC,TRBD2,TRBJ2-7,TRBV20-1,16,.
CASSRTLPYGYTF,TGTGCCAGCAGCCGGACGCTGCCCTATGGCTACACCTTC,.,TRBJ1-2,TRBV7-2,13,many
CASSRDRIMNTEAFF,TGTGCCAGCAGCCGGGACAGGATCATGAACACTGAAGCTTTCTTT,TRBD1,TRBJ1-1,TRBV11-2,15,many
CSARASGGLSYEQYF,TGCAGTGCTAGGGCTAGCGGGGGGCTCTCCTACGAGCAGTACTTC,TRBD2,TRBJ2-7,TRBV20-1,15,many
CASRLGTPGAYGYTF,TGTGCCAGCAGGTTAGGGACCCCGGGGGCCTATGGCTACACCTTC,.,TRBJ1-2,TRBV28,15,many
CASSLPRFSSTEAFF,TGTGCCAGCAGCTTACCGCGGTTTAGTAGCACTGAAGCTTTCTTT,.,TRBJ1-1,TRBV11-2,15,many
CASSLVSSPLHF,TGTGCCAGCAGCTTAGTGTCTTCACCCCTCCACTTT,.,TRBJ1-6,TRBV7-2,12,many
CAAGGRTDTQYF,TGTGCCGCCGGGGGCCGCACAGATACGCAGTATTTT,.,TRBJ2-3,TRBV10-3,12,many
CSARGPAYGELFF,TGCAGTGCTAGGGGGCCCGCATACGGGGAGCTGTTTTTT,.,TRBJ2-2,TRBV20-1,13,many
CSVSTHTDTQYF,TGCAGCGTGAGCACCCACACAGATACGCAGTATTTT,.,TRBJ2-3,TRBV29-1,12,many
CASSLLTGGLSYEQYF,TGTGCCAGCAGCTTATTAACAGGGGGACTTTCCTACGAGCAGTACTTC,TRBD1,TRBJ2-7,TRBV7-8,16,many
CSACDRENTEAFF,TGCAGTGCTTGCGACAGGGAGAACACTGAAGCTTTCTTT,TRBD1,TRBJ1-1,TRBV20-1,13,.
CASSFAQGRGQPQHF,TGTGCCAGCAGCTTTGCACAGGGAAGAGGTCAGCCCCAGCATTTT,.,TRBJ1-5,TRBV7-9,15,.
CASSYSGTGVAGSQETQYF,TGTGCCAGCAGTTACTCGGGGACAGGGGTAGCGGGTTCGCAAGAGACCCAGTACTTC,TRBD1,TRBJ2-5,TRBV6-5,19,.
CASGGAGGTDTQYF,TGCGCCAGCGGAGGCGCGGGAGGAACAGATACGCAGTATTTT,TRBD2,TRBJ2-3,TRBV5-1,14,many
CASSQEGREQFF,TGTGCCAGCAGCCAAGAGGGAAGGGAGCAGTTCTTC,.,TRBJ2-1,TRBV3-1,12,many
CASSQDYSSSPLHF,TGTGCCAGCAGCCAAGATTACAGTTCTTCACCCCTCCACTTT,.,TRBJ1-6,TRBV4-2,14,many
CASSRLNYGYTF,TGTGCCAGCAGCCGGCTTAACTATGGCTACACCTTC,.,TRBJ1-2,TRBV7-2,12,many
CASSFLPWGSGTPYEQYF,TGTGCCAGCAGCTTTCTTCCCTGGGGTAGCGGGACCCCCTACGAGCAGTACTTC,TRBD2,TRBJ2-7,TRBV7-6,18,many
CSATKGRSSGRNGLYF,TGCAGTGCTACGAAGGGGCGGTCTAGCGGGAGAAACGGGCTGTACTTC,TRBD2,TRBJ2-7,TRBV20-1,16,.
CASSLGAWRGGSNQPQHF,TGTGCCAGCAGCTTAGGTGCCTGGAGGGGAGGGAGCAATCAGCCCCAGCATTTT,.,TRBJ1-5,TRBV11-3,18,many
CASSVKTSGRKETQYF,TGTGCCAGCAGTGTCAAGACTAGCGGGAGGAAAGAGACCCAGTACTTC,TRBD2,TRBJ2-5,TRBV28,16,many
CAISSTGWEETQYF,TGTGCCATCAGCTCTACAGGGTGGGAAGAGACCCAGTACTTC,.,TRBJ2-5,TRBV10-3,14,many
CPPPTRRSSYNSPLHF,TGCCCGCCGCCGACCCGAAGGAGCTCCTATAATTCACCCCTCCACTTT,.,TRBJ1-6,TRBV20-1,16,.
CASCQRTSGREAYNEQFF,TGTGCCAGCTGTCAGCGGACTAGCGGGAGGGAGGCCTACAATGAGCAGTTCTTC,TRBD2,TRBJ2-1,TRBV12-3/TRBV12-4,18,many
CSARGLGNQPQHF,TGCAGTGCTAGGGGTTTGGGCAATCAGCCCCAGCATTTT,.,TRBJ1-5,TRBV20-1,13,many
CASRGDGQFF,TGTGCCAGCAGGGGGGACGGGCAGTTCTTC,.,TRBJ2-1,TRBV12-3/TRBV12-4,10,many
CASSLKAGEGNTIYF,TGTGCCAGCAGCTTAAAGGCAGGGGAGGGAAACACCATATATTTT,.,TRBJ1-3,TRBV7-2,15,many
CASSLEGGSDEQFF,TGCGCCAGCAGCCTGGAGGGGGGTTCGGATGAGCAGTTCTTC,.,TRBJ2-1,TRBV4-3,14,many
CASSATALAKNIQYF,TGTGCCAGCAGTGCGACAGCTTTAGCCAAAAACATTCAGTACTTC,.,TRBJ2-4,TRBV6-1,15,many